This entry lists 10 T cell receptor beta chains sequenced from one sample in a study of OX40 agonist ivuxolimab in advanced cancers. Data came from immunoSEQ multiplex PCR; TCRdb stores just in-frame clones and leaves some out. Among around 74,000 clones listed, 65% to 90% were seen once. The sequencing used CD4+ or CD8+ T cells sorted from blood, collected in a trial of the OX40 agonist ivuxolimab. Receptor source: an adult with an advanced solid tumor such as melanoma, head and neck, liver or kidney cancer.

This clone appeared once. The rearrangement uses TRBV12-1 and TRBJ1-2. TRBV12-1 is a documented pseudogene. CDR3 size: 14 residues. As DNA, the CDR3 is TGTGCCAGCAGCTTTCAAGGACGGACCTATGGCTACACCTTC. Its protein is CASSFQGRTYGYTF.

The CDR3 DNA sequence: TGTGCCAGCAGCCCTAGACAGGGAGTGAACTATGGCTACACCTTC. This sequence encodes CASSPRQGVNYGYTF. The chain carries TRBV5-4 and TRBJ1-2, with 7 bases lining up with TRBD1. V lost 4 bases, J lost 2 bases, and 8 bases stayed unmatched. The CDR3 covers 15 residues. Germline V CDR1 and CDR2: SGHNT, YYREEE (reference sequence).

The V call is TRBV7-9, the J call TRBJ2-2; D possibly corresponds to TRBD2 (5 bases). CDR1 and CDR2 (germline): SEHNR, FQNEAQ (reference sequence). V was trimmed by 5 bases and J by 5 bases, leaving 9 bases between them. The CDR3 loop spans 13 amino acids. This CDR3 is CASSREMTGELFF. In DNA, the CDR3 is TGTGCCAGCAGCCGGGAAATGACCGGGGAGCTGTTTTTT.

This clone has just one count. The chain joins TRBV27 to TRBJ2-7, with D possibly being TRBD2 (6 bases). CDR1 MNHEY and CDR2 SMNVEV come from the germline V gene (reference sequence). The CDR3 totals 13 residues. The V end was cut by 1 base, the J end by 3 bases, with 7 bases between. CDR3 region: CASSLYSGYEQYF. The CDR3 DNA sequence: TGTGCCAGCAGTTTATATAGCGGCTACGAGCAGTACTTC.

V and J are TRBV11-2 and TRBJ2-5; D is unresolved. The germline V gene encodes CDR1 SGHAT and CDR2 FQNNGV. With 1 base removed from V and 1 base from J, the gap between germline ends came to 4 bases. This CDR3 has 13 residues. The CDR3 bases are TGTGCCAGCAGCTTAGCCCTCCAAGAGACCCAGTACTTC. This encodes CASSLALQETQYF.

As regards this clone: At one end the junction does not follow the germline gene, possibly because of a read error. This chain uses TRBV6-1 with TRBJ2-5; a possible D gene is TRBD1 (6 bases). The CDR3 totals 13 residues. The germline V gene encodes CDR1 MNHNS and CDR2 SASEGT. The CDR3: CASSEGGQGTQYF. CDR3 nucleotides: TGTGCCAGCAGTGAAGGGGGGCAAGGGACCCAGTACTTC.

This chain joins TRBV20-1 and TRBJ2-5; D not certain. Germline assignment: CDR1 DFQATT and CDR2 SNEGSKA (reference sequence). The CDR3 runs 11 residues. Trimming left V 3 bases short and J 7 bases short, with 9 bases between. CDR3: CSARVVGTQYF. DNA of the CDR3: TGCAGTGCTAGGGTAGTTGGGACCCAGTACTTC.

The chain has TRBV7-9 and TRBJ2-3; the match to TRBD2 covers 8 bases. Germline V CDR1 and CDR2: SEHNR, FQNEAQ (reference sequence). Trimming took 4 bases from V and 6 from J; bases not matched to a gene: 9. CDR3 length: 15 amino acids. Here the CDR3 reads CASSSGTSGGDTQYF. As DNA, the CDR3 is TGTGCCAGCAGCTCCGGGACGTCGGGAGGGGATACGCAGTATTTT.

V usage is TRBV2 and J usage is TRBJ2-7; TRBD2 is a possible D gene (6 bases). V gave up 5 bases and J gave up 3 bases, with 11 bases separating them. The germline CDR1 and CDR2 sequences are SNHLY and FYNNEI. This CDR3 is built from 13 residues. CDR3 in DNA: TGTGCCAGCAGTTACCCCGGGGGCTACGAGCAGTACTTC. It is translated as CASSYPGGYEQYF.

V is TRBV6-1 and J is TRBJ2-3; D remains unclear. CDR3 length equals 14 residues. V lost 3 bases and J lost 4, with 11 bases in between. Germline V lookup: CDR1 MNHNS, CDR2 SASEGT. CDR3 amino acids: CASSDRATSDTQYF. CDR3 coding DNA: TGTGCCAGCAGTGACCGGGCTACGTCAGATACGCAGTATTTT.